This T cell receptor beta chain was retrieved from a study of blood T cell repertoires in COVID-19. Method: immunoSEQ multiplex PCR; TCRdb's copy keeps in-frame clones and lacks some. The table lists roughly 500,000 clones, 70% to 90% of them singletons. This CDR3 has 14 amino acids. Germline CDR1 and CDR2: SGHVS and FQNEAQ. The V end lost 1 base, the J end lost 3 bases, and 10 bases lay between the germline ends. The chain recombines TRBV7-8 with TRBJ2-7; D remains ambiguous. Material for sequencing was peripheral blood. This TCR was recovered from a human donor in a cohort sampled during active COVID-19. The CDR3 DNA reads as TGTGCCAGCAGCTTAGACGGCGGTCGCTACGAGCAGTACTTC. Translating it yields CASSLDGGRYEQYF.